This T cell receptor (beta chain) was profiled in a study of blood T cell repertoires in COVID-19. This CDR3 has 14 amino acids. Germline V CDR1 and CDR2: GTSNPN, SVGIG (reference sequence). The V end lost 3 bases, the J end lost 9 bases, and 15 bases lay between the germline ends. Per the original data handling: Reference gene primer amplification gave estimated nucleated cell counts. The method was immunoSEQ multiplex PCR; TCRdb's version includes in-frame clones alone and lacks a portion of them. V, J and clone size reflect that table, while D and trimming were determined from the DNA. The table includes under 85,000 clones, around 83% detected once.

The J gene is TRBJ1-6, the V gene TRBV30; D uncertain. The sequenced sample was peripheral blood. This clonotype was obtained from an older man with active or convalescent COVID-19. The CDR3 loop is CAWRLPGYGSPLHF. CDR3 sequence (DNA): TGTGCCTGGAGGCTACCAGGCTACGGTTCACCCCTCCACTTT.